This entry lists 16 T cell receptor beta chains sequenced from one sample in a study of blood T cell repertoires in COVID-19. Data came from immunoSEQ multiplex PCR; TCRdb stores just in-frame clones and leaves some out. The table shows approximately 330,000 clones, with roughly 87% occurring only once. Sequencing was carried out using peripheral blood. The receptor source for this set is a man aged 30 to 45 with COVID-19, enrolled during active disease.

The V call is TRBV15, the J call TRBJ2-3; D gene uncertain. V was cut by 0 bases and J by 0 bases, with 10 bases left in between. Germline V gives CDR1 LNHNV, CDR2 YYDKDF (reference sequence). The CDR3 spans 16 residues. The CDR3: CATSRDGLLSTDTQYF. CDR3 coding DNA: TGTGCCACCAGCAGAGATGGGCTCCTTAGCACAGATACGCAGTATTTT.

The CDR3 DNA reads as TGTGCCAGCAGTTTACAGGGACTTGAAGCTTTCTTT. Translation: CASSLQGLEAFF. The chain combines TRBV12-3 or TRBV12-4 with TRBJ1-1; a possible D gene is TRBD1 (5 bases). V lost 2 bases to trimming and J lost 7 bases, with 8 bases between them. The CDR3 totals 12 residues.

This clone was counted a few times. CDR3 sequence: CASGIGTGGPYQPQHF. CDR3 nucleotides: TGTGCTAGTGGAATCGGGACAGGGGGCCCCTATCAGCCCCAGCATTTT. The V gene is TRBV12-5, the J gene TRBJ1-5; 12 bases match TRBD1. Germline CDR1 reads LGHNT; CDR2 reads FRNRAP. J gave up 5 bases and V 6 bases, and 8 bases lay outside the gene matches. There are 16 residues in the CDR3.

The chain joins TRBV19 to TRBJ2-7; 9 nucleotides agree with TRBD1. J lost 4 bases, V lost 6 bases, and 10 bases had no gene match. This CDR3 region has 15 residues. Germline lookup yields CDR1 LNHDA and CDR2 SQIVND (reference sequence). The CDR3 bases are TGTGCCAGTAGCCCTCCGGGACAGGGATTGTACGAGCAGTACTTC. This gives the protein CASSPPGQGLYEQYF.

The gene calls are TRBV9 and TRBJ2-1; 7 bases map to TRBD2. Germline CDR1 reads SGDLS; CDR2 reads YYNGEE. V shed 4 bases and J 6 bases; nucleotides not matched to a gene: 13. The CDR3 is made up of 16 amino acids. The CDR3 coding sequence is TGTGCCAGCAGCACCAGGCTAGCGGATAAAGGCAATGAGCAGTTCTTC. The encoded protein is CASSTRLADKGNEQFF.

This sequence joins TRBV19 and TRBJ2-5; perhaps TRBD2 as D (5 bases). Germline V CDR1 and CDR2: LNHDA, SQIVND (reference sequence). The CDR3 loop spans 15 amino acids. V gave up 8 bases and J gave up 4 bases, with 20 bases separating them. The CDR3 coding sequence is TGTGCCAGTCGCGAGCGGAGGTTGGCGGGAGAGACCCAGTACTTC. It specifies CASRERRLAGETQYF.

The chain joins TRBV12-5 to TRBJ2-1; 8 bases agree with TRBD2. V gave up 4 bases and J gave up 7 bases; unmatched junction bases: 9. CDR1 is LGHNT, CDR2 FRNRAP, per germline. The CDR3 extends over 15 amino acids. The CDR3 DNA is TGTGCTAGTGGTTCGTCCGTTGGACTAGCTAATGAGCAGTTCTTC. This sequence encodes CASGSSVGLANEQFF.

This chain connects TRBV18 to TRBJ2-2; no clear D gene. This CDR3 has 13 residues. Per the germline V gene, CDR1 is KGHSH and CDR2 is LQKENI. Trimming took off 3 bases at V and 4 bases at J, with 6 bases between the two ends. The CDR3 bases are TGTGCCAGCTCACCTATCGGCACCGGGGAGCTGTTTTTT. Its protein is CASSPIGTGELFF.

V gene TRBV7-9 combines with J gene TRBJ2-5, with a tentative D call TRBD1 (6 bases). Germline assignment: CDR1 SEHNR and CDR2 FQNEAQ (reference sequence). The CDR3 sequence is 14 residues long. V was clipped by 3 bases and J by 2 bases, with 10 bases between them. Here the CDR3 DNA reads TGTGCCAGCAGCTTCCAACAGGGACAAGAGACCCAGTACTTC. This encodes CASSFQQGQETQYF. Looking up the rest from reference TRBV7-9 and TRBJ2-5 gives the full variable domain: DTGVSQNPRHKITKRGQNVTFRCDPISEHNRLYWYRQTLGQGPEFLTYFQNEAQLEKSRLLSDRFSAERPKGSFSTLEIQRTEQGDSAMYLCASSFQQGQETQYFGPGTRLLVL.

This chain links TRBV11-2 with TRBJ2-2; 9 bases are a match to TRBD1. Germline V gene lookup returns CDR1 SGHAT and CDR2 FQNNGV. CDR3 size: 15 residues. Losses at the gene ends were 4 bases for V and 4 bases for J; bases not matched to a gene: 4. CDR3 residues: CASSSGQGVTGELFF. The CDR3 DNA reads as TGTGCCAGCAGCTCGGGACAGGGTGTCACCGGGGAGCTGTTTTTT.

The rearrangement links TRBV6-2 or TRBV6-3 to TRBJ1-5; D is ambiguous. V lost 0 bases to trimming and J lost 6 bases, with 6 bases between them. In germline, CDR1 is MNHEY, CDR2 SVGEGT. CDR3 length equals 13 residues. Written as DNA, the CDR3 is TGTGCCAGCAGTTACTCGATGGCTCAGCCCCAGCATTTT. Its protein is CASSYSMAQPQHF.

This clone has more than one count but fewer than ten. This sequence joins TRBV7-6 and TRBJ1-1, with TRBD1 as a possible D gene (5 bases). Germline-derived CDR1 and CDR2 are SGHVS and FNYEAQ. V lost 3 bases and J 5 bases, leaving 16 bases between the germline ends. The CDR3 loop spans 15 amino acids. CDR3 sequence reads: CASSFQDAGRTEAFF. As DNA, the CDR3 is TGTGCCAGCAGCTTCCAGGATGCAGGGAGGACTGAAGCTTTCTTT.

This clone occurred once. The chain recombines TRBV6-2 or TRBV6-3 with TRBJ2-7; TRBD2 is a possible D gene (5 bases). The CDR3 consists of 15 residues. Per the germline V gene, CDR1 is MNHEY and CDR2 is SVGEGT. V lost 0 bases, J lost 7 bases, and 16 bases lay in between. CDR3 in amino acids: CASSYSKGGGSEQYF. CDR3 in DNA: TGTGCCAGCAGTTACTCGAAAGGCGGAGGCTCTGAGCAGTACTTC.

This clone came up a few times. The CDR3 DNA reads TGTGCCAGCAGTGAAGCTCGTCAGCCCCAGCATTTT. It translates to CASSEARQPQHF. This chain uses TRBV2 with TRBJ1-5; D is unclear. V was trimmed by 0 bases and J by 6 bases, leaving 3 bases between them. Germline-derived CDR1 and CDR2 are SNHLY and FYNNEI. There are 12 residues in the CDR3.

The gene calls are TRBV30 and TRBJ1-1; 8 bases are shared with TRBD1. This CDR3 has 12 residues. The trim removed 5 bases at V and 2 bases at J, leaving 1 base unmatched. Looked up from germline, CDR1 is GTSNPN and CDR2 is SVGIG (reference sequence). The CDR3 region is CAWGTGNTEAFF. The CDR3 DNA reads as TGTGCCTGGGGGACAGGTAACACTGAAGCTTTCTTT.

This clone was recorded a few times. The chain recombines TRBV20-1 with TRBJ2-7; D is unresolved. The CDR3 extends over 13 amino acids. V was cut by 3 bases and J by 0 bases, with 9 bases left in between. CDR1 DFQATT and CDR2 SNEGSKA come from the germline V gene (reference sequence). The CDR3 DNA reads as TGCAGTGCTAGTTCGGGTTTCTCCTACGAGCAGTACTTC. Amino acid sequence: CSASSGFSYEQYF.